The rows below give T cell receptor beta chains drawn from one sample of a study of CD8 T cells in ankylosing spondylitis. In TCRdb, the 5' RACE reads were re-called with MiXCR into one record per CDR3 protein. The sample has 110,000 to 150,000 distinct CDR3 sequences; 7% to 9% are singletons. Material for sequencing was synovial fluid, either unsorted or a sorted T cell fraction (not recorded which). The receptors derive from a male donor with ankylosing spondylitis. The CDR3 runs from the conserved cysteine through the conserved F or W. The D gene is left open where the match is weak. A clone size is listed for some rows: how often the clone was seen (once, few, many), or a class if it is expanded.

d_call: .
j_call: TRBJ2-3
clone_size: many
v_call: TRBV20-1
cdr3_nt: TGCAGTGCTAAGTACGGGGCCCTGACAGATACGCAGTATTTT
cdr3_aa: CSAKYGALTDTQYF

d_call: .
j_call: TRBJ2-1
clone_size: .
v_call: TRBV10-3
cdr3_nt: TGTGCCATCAGTGAGTCTTGGGAGGTAGGGTCCAATGAGCAGTTCTTC
cdr3_aa: CAISESWEVGSNEQFF

d_call: TRBD1
j_call: TRBJ1-1
clone_size: .
v_call: TRBV9
cdr3_nt: TGTGCCAGCAGCGTCACAGGGGCTGGTGAAGCTTTCTTT
cdr3_aa: CASSVTGAGEAFF

d_call: .
j_call: TRBJ1-4
clone_size: few
v_call: TRBV4-3
cdr3_nt: TGCGCCAGCTCCCTCGGGAGGCCTACAACTAATGAAAAACTGTTTTTT
cdr3_aa: CASSLGRPTTNEKLFF

d_call: .
j_call: TRBJ2-5
clone_size: few
v_call: TRBV28
cdr3_nt: TGTGCCAGCAGTTCCGGTGGGACTGGGAAGGAGACCCAGTACTTC
cdr3_aa: CASSSGGTGKETQYF

d_call: .
j_call: TRBJ1-1
clone_size: .
v_call: TRBV24-1
cdr3_nt: TGTGCCACCAGTCCAGGGCCGAACACTGAAGCTTTCTTT
cdr3_aa: CATSPGPNTEAFF

d_call: .
j_call: TRBJ2-1
clone_size: many
v_call: TRBV4-1
cdr3_nt: TGCGCCAGCAGCCAAGATCGAGAGAGCTACAATGAGCAGTTCTTC
cdr3_aa: CASSQDRESYNEQFF

d_call: TRBD1
j_call: TRBJ2-1
clone_size: .
v_call: TRBV5-5
cdr3_nt: TGTGCCAGCAACCCGGGACAGGGAACGGATGAGCAGTTCTTC
cdr3_aa: CASNPGQGTDEQFF

d_call: .
j_call: TRBJ2-1
clone_size: .
v_call: TRBV20-1
cdr3_nt: TGCAGTGCTAGGCCCCCTAGCTCCTACAATGAGCAGTTCTTC
cdr3_aa: CSARPPSSYNEQFF

d_call: .
j_call: TRBJ1-5
clone_size: .
v_call: TRBV19
cdr3_nt: TGTGCCAGTAGTGATCGCCGGACATCTCAGCAGCCCCAGCATTTT
cdr3_aa: CASSDRRTSQQPQHF

d_call: .
j_call: TRBJ2-7
clone_size: few
v_call: TRBV4-1
cdr3_nt: TGCGCCAGCAGCCCTCAGAAACGATCGGACTACGAGCAGTACTTC
cdr3_aa: CASSPQKRSDYEQYF

d_call: TRBD2
j_call: TRBJ2-1
clone_size: many
v_call: TRBV5-1
cdr3_nt: TGCGCCAGCAGCTTGCTAGCGGGGTTCAATGAGCAGTTCTTC
cdr3_aa: CASSLLAGFNEQFF

d_call: .
j_call: TRBJ2-4
clone_size: many
v_call: TRBV20-1
cdr3_nt: TGCAGTGCCCCCCGACAGACTCGGGACATTCAGTACTTC
cdr3_aa: CSAPRQTRDIQYF

d_call: TRBD2
j_call: TRBJ2-1
clone_size: many
v_call: TRBV3-1
cdr3_nt: TGTGCCAGCAGCCAAATGGGCGGGAGGATCCTTGGTGAGCAGTTCTTC
cdr3_aa: CASSQMGGRILGEQFF

d_call: TRBD1
j_call: TRBJ2-1
clone_size: many
v_call: TRBV25-1
cdr3_nt: TGTGCCAGCAGCCTGACAGGGGTCAATGAGCAGTTCTTC
cdr3_aa: CASSLTGVNEQFF

d_call: TRBD1
j_call: TRBJ2-7
clone_size: .
v_call: TRBV10-2
cdr3_nt: TGCGCCAGCGGCGACCCTGGGACAGTAGCCCACGAGCAGTACTTC
cdr3_aa: CASGDPGTVAHEQYF

d_call: .
j_call: TRBJ2-7
clone_size: many
v_call: TRBV27
cdr3_nt: TGTGCCAGCAGTTTAAAGTGGCCCTACGAGCAGTACTTC
cdr3_aa: CASSLKWPYEQYF

d_call: .
j_call: TRBJ1-1
clone_size: .
v_call: TRBV12-3/TRBV12-4
cdr3_nt: TGTACCATCAGTTTAGCGCTAGGAGGGGCCGAAGGGAACACTGAAGCTTTCTTT
cdr3_aa: CTISLALGGAEGNTEAFF

d_call: .
j_call: TRBJ2-7
clone_size: many
v_call: TRBV18
cdr3_nt: TGTGCCAGCTCACCGGCCTCAGCAAGGGGGGAGCAGTACTTC
cdr3_aa: CASSPASARGEQYF

d_call: .
j_call: TRBJ1-3
clone_size: many
v_call: TRBV20-1
cdr3_nt: TGCAGTGCTAGCCCAAGCTCTGGAAACACCATATATTTT
cdr3_aa: CSASPSSGNTIYF

d_call: TRBD1
j_call: TRBJ2-6
clone_size: many
v_call: TRBV24-1
cdr3_nt: TGTGCCACCGGACAGGGGGCTGGGGCCAACGTCCTGACTTTC
cdr3_aa: CATGQGAGANVLTF

d_call: .
j_call: TRBJ2-1
clone_size: .
v_call: TRBV6-1
cdr3_nt: TGTGCCAGCAGACCAGTGGGGGCCCCGGGGAATGAGCAGTTCTTC
cdr3_aa: CASRPVGAPGNEQFF

d_call: .
j_call: TRBJ2-7
clone_size: .
v_call: TRBV6-2/TRBV6-3
cdr3_nt: TGTGCCAGCAGTCGCTTCGGGACTGTGAGCTCCTACGAGCAGTACTTC
cdr3_aa: CASSRFGTVSSYEQYF

d_call: .
j_call: TRBJ1-5
clone_size: few
v_call: TRBV5-1
cdr3_nt: TGCGCCAGCAGCTTGGACGGCTATAGCAATCAGCCCCAGCATTTT
cdr3_aa: CASSLDGYSNQPQHF

d_call: .
j_call: TRBJ1-1
clone_size: few
v_call: TRBV29-1
cdr3_nt: TGCAGCGCCGGGGGGGCTTTGAACACTGAAGCTTTCTTT
cdr3_aa: CSAGGALNTEAFF

d_call: .
j_call: TRBJ2-7
clone_size: many
v_call: TRBV6-2/TRBV6-3
cdr3_nt: TGTGCCAGCAAGGACAACAACTACGAGCAGTACTTC
cdr3_aa: CASKDNNYEQYF

d_call: TRBD1
j_call: TRBJ1-2
clone_size: few
v_call: TRBV7-2
cdr3_nt: TGTGCCAGCAGCCCACGACAGGGACTCATGTACTATGGCTACACCTTC
cdr3_aa: CASSPRQGLMYYGYTF

d_call: TRBD1
j_call: TRBJ2-2
clone_size: few
v_call: TRBV7-2
cdr3_nt: TGTGCCAGCAGACAGGGGGCGAAGGGGGAGCTGTTTTTT
cdr3_aa: CASRQGAKGELFF

d_call: TRBD1
j_call: TRBJ1-4
clone_size: many
v_call: TRBV4-3
cdr3_nt: TGCGCCAGCAGCCGCTCCGGCGGGACAGGGGATGAAAAACTGTTTTTT
cdr3_aa: CASSRSGGTGDEKLFF

d_call: TRBD1
j_call: TRBJ1-3
clone_size: .
v_call: TRBV20-1
cdr3_nt: TGCAGTGCTAGGCCAGGGGGGCCGGGAAACACCATATATTTT
cdr3_aa: CSARPGGPGNTIYF

d_call: TRBD2
j_call: TRBJ2-7
clone_size: .
v_call: TRBV9
cdr3_nt: TGTGCCAGCAGCGTAGAGGTGGGACTAGCGGGAGTCTACGAGCAGTACTTC
cdr3_aa: CASSVEVGLAGVYEQYF

d_call: TRBD2
j_call: TRBJ2-5
clone_size: many
v_call: TRBV20-1
cdr3_nt: TGCAGTGCCGGGGGGGAGACCCAGTACTTC
cdr3_aa: CSAGGETQYF